Listed below are T cell receptor beta chains from one sample, sequenced in a study of shared clonotypes between healthy human individuals. The table came from immunoSEQ multiplex PCR; TCRdb's copy has only in-frame clones and leaves some out. The repertoire holds about 490,000 clones, with approximately 84% as singletons. Sequenced input: PBMCs. These receptors all come from a woman in her forties in good health. Some clones in this sample may be carry-over from other donors' samples. CDR3s include the opening cysteine and the closing phenylalanine or tryptophan. The D gene is left open where the match is weak. Rows give clone size only sometimes, using once, few, many, or a class for an expanded clone.

TRBJ2-2,-,TRBV7-9,-,TGTGCCAGCAGCCGCAATCAGCCTCTGAACACCGGGGAGCTGTTTTTT,CASSRNQPLNTGELFF
TRBJ2-1,TRBD2,TRBV6-1,-,TGTGCCAGCAGTGAACTAAGGGTAGCGGGGGGTGAGCAGTTCTTC,CASSELRVAGGEQFF
TRBJ1-1,-,TRBV7-2,-,TGTGCCAGCAGCTTAGTTGCTACCCAAAACACTGAAGCTTTCTTT,CASSLVATQNTEAFF
TRBJ1-5,TRBD1,TRBV25-1,-,TGTGCCAGCAGTGTAGGACAGGGCAATCAGCCCCAGCATTTT,CASSVGQGNQPQHF
TRBJ2-2,-,TRBV27,-,TGTGCCAGCAGTTTAAGTCCCAGTAGAGCCGGGGAGCTGTTTTTT,CASSLSPSRAGELFF
TRBJ2-1,-,TRBV4-2,-,TGTGCCAGCAGCCAAGGTAGGGCGAACAATGAGCAGTTCTTC,CASSQGRANNEQFF
TRBJ1-2,TRBD1,TRBV5-1,-,TGCGCCAGTCGAACAGGGGCTAACTATGGCTACACCTTC,CASRTGANYGYTF
TRBJ2-2,TRBD2,TRBV29-1,-,TGCAGCGCCACAGCGGGAGGGCCCTCCGGGGAGCTGTTTTTT,CSATAGGPSGELFF
TRBJ2-3,TRBD2,TRBV7-2,-,TGTGCCAGCAGCTTCCGGGTTAGCGGGAGACGAGATACGCAGTATTTT,CASSFRVSGRRDTQYF
TRBJ2-5,-,TRBV30,medium-sized,TGTGCCTGGAGCCGACAGGTTCGACAAGAGACCCAGTACTTC,CAWSRQVRQETQYF